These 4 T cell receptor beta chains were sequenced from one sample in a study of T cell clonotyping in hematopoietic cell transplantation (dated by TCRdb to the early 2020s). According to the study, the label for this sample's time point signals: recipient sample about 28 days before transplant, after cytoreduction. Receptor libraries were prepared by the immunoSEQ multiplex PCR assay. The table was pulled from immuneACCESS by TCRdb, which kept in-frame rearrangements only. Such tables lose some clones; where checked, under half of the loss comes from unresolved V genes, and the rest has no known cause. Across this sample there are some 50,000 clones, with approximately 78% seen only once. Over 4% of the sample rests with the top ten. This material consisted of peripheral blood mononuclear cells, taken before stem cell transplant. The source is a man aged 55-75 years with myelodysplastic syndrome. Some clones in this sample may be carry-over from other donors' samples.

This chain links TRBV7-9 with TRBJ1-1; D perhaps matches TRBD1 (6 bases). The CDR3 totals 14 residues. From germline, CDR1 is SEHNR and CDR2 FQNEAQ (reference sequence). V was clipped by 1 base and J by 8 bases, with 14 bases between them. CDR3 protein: CASSLVVRTGEAFF. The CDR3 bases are TGTGCCAGCAGCTTAGTCGTGCGAACAGGGGAAGCTTTCTTT.

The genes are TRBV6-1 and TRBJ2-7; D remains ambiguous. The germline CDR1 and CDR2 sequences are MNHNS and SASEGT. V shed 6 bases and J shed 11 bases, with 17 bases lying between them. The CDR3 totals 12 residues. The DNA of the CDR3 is TGTGCCAGCAGCTCCACTACGCGGCGAGAGTACTTC. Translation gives CASSSTTRREYF.

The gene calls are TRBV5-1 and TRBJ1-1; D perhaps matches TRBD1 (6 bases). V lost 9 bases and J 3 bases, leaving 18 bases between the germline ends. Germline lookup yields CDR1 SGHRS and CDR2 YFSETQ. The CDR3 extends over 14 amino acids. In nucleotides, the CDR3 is TGCGCCACCTCCAGGGGCGAATTGCACACTGAAGCTTTCTTT. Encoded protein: CATSRGELHTEAFF.

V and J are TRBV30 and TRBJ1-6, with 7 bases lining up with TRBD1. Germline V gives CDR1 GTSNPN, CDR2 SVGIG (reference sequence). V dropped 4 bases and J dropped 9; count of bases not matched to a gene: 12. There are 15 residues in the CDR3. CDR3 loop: CAWTPRGTVSSPLHF. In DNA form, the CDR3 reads TGTGCCTGGACCCCGCGGGGGACAGTATCTTCACCCCTCCACTTT.